This is a list of T cell receptor beta chains from one sample in a study of T cells after yellow fever vaccination. TCRdb analysed the 5' RACE reads with MiXCR anew, one entry per CDR3 protein. Among roughly 16,000 distinct CDR3 sequences listed, about 4% were seen once. The sequenced sample was PBMCs, either bulk or a sorted T-cell subset (CD4+, CD8+, memory, or dextramer-sorted; not recorded which), obtained 15 days after the yellow fever booster vaccination. The receptor set was obtained from a man younger than 40 who received the YFV17D yellow fever vaccine. Both conserved end residues are trimmed from each CDR3.

V gene	J gene	CDR3 protein
TRBV7-6	TRBJ2-1	ASSPLVSADYNEQF
TRBV28	TRBJ2-7	ASRTLAAPD
TRBV7-7	TRBJ1-4	ASSTSSREKLF
TRBV25-1	TRBJ2-5	ASTPLGGRNQETQY
TRBV11-2	TRBJ2-3	ASSLALDSSRTDTQY
TRBV20-1	TRBJ2-1	SAPTGSYNEQF
TRBV24-1	TRBJ2-2	ATSDPLAANTGELF
TRBV7-6	TRBJ1-1	ASSLVPENTEAF
TRBV3-1	TRBJ2-5	ASSARGRETQY
TRBV5-6	TRBJ2-7	ASSFVGVLSYEQY
TRBV24-1	TRBJ2-1	ATSAPSSSGRANEQF
TRBV4-2	TRBJ2-7	ASGPGPPSYEQY
TRBV29-1	TRBJ2-2	SVEGGPNTGELF
TRBV27	TRBJ1-5	ASSEDRFNPQH
TRBV14	TRBJ2-5	ASSAPDRSSQETQY
TRBV12-3/TRBV12-4	TRBJ2-7	ASSWDGSSYEQY
TRBV20-1	TRBJ2-3	SAERRDRGTDTQY
TRBV6-5	TRBJ2-3	ASSSLLSPTTDTQY
TRBV24-1	TRBJ2-2	ATKDGYTGELF
TRBV7-3	TRBJ2-3	ASSSGPSSPEAIDTQY
TRBV19	TRBJ2-1	ASSLGQGGYNEQF
TRBV30	TRBJ2-1	AWSDYNEQF
TRBV29-1	TRBJ2-2	SVLLGGITGELF
TRBV20-1	TRBJ2-1	SANSLRENNEQF
TRBV12-3/TRBV12-4	TRBJ2-7	ASSQTATYEQY
TRBV6-2/TRBV6-3	TRBJ2-7	ASSLVGQLLRDEQY
TRBV5-1	TRBJ2-5	ASSLLAGGPHGTQY
TRBV2	TRBJ2-5	ASVPTGGPETQY
TRBV20-1	TRBJ2-1	SARDPGRAFYNEQF
TRBV6-2/TRBV6-3	TRBJ2-3	ASNFLLSSTDTQY
TRBV7-2	TRBJ2-7	ASSLNRGGYEQY
TRBV12-3/TRBV12-4	TRBJ2-7	ASSLQLGGSHEQY
TRBV5-4	TRBJ2-1	ASSLGANEQF
TRBV4-3	TRBJ2-7	ASSTDGGAYEQY
TRBV12-3/TRBV12-4	TRBJ2-7	ASRPNGGGNEQY
TRBV4-3	TRBJ2-5	ASSQGFAASGSETQY